A single sample gave rise to the 16 T cell receptor beta chains below, sequenced in a study of cytomegalovirus exposure and HLA in healthy donors. The primer mix had 60 Vbeta and 13 Jbeta primers. Measured with immunoSEQ multiplex PCR; TCRdb has only the in-frame clones, and not every one. Among 150,000 to 200,000 clones, approximately 86% were seen once, and the ten largest hold under 2%. The source material was PBMCs. Receptors were obtained from a woman between 18 and 29 years old in good health and CMV-seronegative.

This chain connects TRBV5-1 to TRBJ2-2; 8 nucleotides align to TRBD1. The ends lost 3 bases at V and 3 bases at J; junction bases unmatched: 4. The CDR3 sequence is 15 residues long. Germline V lookup: CDR1 SGHRS, CDR2 YFSETQ. The CDR3: CASSWGQAYTGELFF. In DNA, the CDR3 is TGCGCCAGCAGCTGGGGACAGGCGTACACCGGGGAGCTGTTTTTT.

The genes are TRBV11-2 and TRBJ2-7; 12 bases fit TRBD2. The CDR3 loop spans 17 amino acids. J was trimmed by 5 bases and V by 4 bases; bases with no gene match: 12. Germline CDR1 reads SGHAT; CDR2 reads FQNNGV. The CDR3 region is CASSSRLGLAGKDEQYF. CDR3 coding DNA: TGTGCCAGCAGCTCCAGGCTCGGACTAGCGGGAAAGGACGAGCAGTACTTC.

The rearrangement joins TRBV9 to TRBJ2-2, with TRBD2 matching over 9 bases. This CDR3 region has 16 residues. V lost 4 bases, J lost 1 base, and 5 bases stayed unmatched. Germline CDR1 SGDLS, CDR2 YYNGEE. CDR3 amino acids: CASSPSTSGNTGELFF. CDR3 DNA sequence: TGTGCCAGCAGCCCATCGACTAGCGGGAACACCGGGGAGCTGTTTTTT. Variable domain in full (rest from reference TRBV9 and TRBJ2-2): DSGVTQTPKHLITATGQRVTLRCSPRSGDLSVYWYQQSLDQGLQFLIQYYNGEERAKGNILERFSAQQFPDLHSELNLSSLELGDSALYFCASSPSTSGNTGELFFGEGSRLTVL.

This clone was detected a few times. The V call is TRBV6-5, the J call TRBJ2-7; 8 nucleotides agree with TRBD2. Germline V gene data show CDR1 as MNHEY and CDR2 as SVGAGI. This CDR3 spans 13 amino acids. Trimming removed 5 bases from V and 5 bases from J; junction bases left unmatched: 5. The CDR3 spells CASSPPGRDEQYF. For the CDR3, the DNA is TGTGCCAGCAGTCCCCCCGGGAGGGACGAGCAGTACTTC.

V and J are TRBV13 and TRBJ2-7; a possible D gene is TRBD1 (5 bases). The germline CDR1 and CDR2 sequences are PRHDT and FYEKMQ (reference sequence). V lost 0 bases, J lost 1 base, and 10 bases lay in between. This CDR3 is built from 15 residues. The CDR3 loop is CASSLGWGSSYEQYF. CDR3 sequence (DNA): TGTGCCAGCAGCTTAGGGTGGGGCAGTTCCTACGAGCAGTACTTC.

V gene TRBV6-1 combines with J gene TRBJ1-5, with D tentatively TRBD1 (5 bases). V was trimmed by 8 bases and J by 5 bases, leaving 25 bases between them. Germline values: CDR1 MNHNS, CDR2 SASEGT. This CDR3 is built from 17 residues. CDR3 nucleotide sequence: TGTGCCAGCGGTGGGTCGGGGGGGAGAAGTCCCCATCAGCCCCAGCATTTT. The encoded protein is CASGGSGGRSPHQPQHF.

This rearrangement joins TRBV11-1 to TRBJ2-3, with D tentatively TRBD1 (5 bases). The CDR3 is 11 residues long. Looked up from germline, CDR1 is SGHAT and CDR2 is FQDESV (reference sequence). V was cut by 5 bases and J by 7 bases, with 7 bases left in between. In DNA, the CDR3 is TGTGCCAGCAGCCAGGGAAATACGCAGTATTTT. Translation: CASSQGNTQYF.

The chain joins TRBV5-1 to TRBJ1-1, with TRBD1 as a possible D gene (6 bases). CDR1 SGHRS and CDR2 YFSETQ come from the germline V gene. This CDR3 contains 15 residues. Trimming removed 0 bases from V and 5 bases from J, with 14 bases in between. The CDR3 sequence: CASSLEGGPWTEAFF. CDR3 in DNA: TGCGCCAGCAGCTTGGAGGGGGGGCCGTGGACTGAAGCTTTCTTT. The full variable domain, its missing parts supplied by reference TRBV5-1 and TRBJ1-1, is KAGVTQTPRYLIKTRGQQVTLSCSPISGHRSVSWYQQTPGQGLQFLFEYFSETQRNKGNFPGRFSGRQFSNSRSEMNVSTLELGDSALYLCASSLEGGPWTEAFFGQGTRLTVV.

The V call is TRBV7-6, the J call TRBJ2-4; D might be TRBD1 (5 bases). Per germline, CDR1 SGHVS and CDR2 FNYEAQ. V was shortened by 5 bases and J by 0 bases, with 32 bases between the two germline ends. This CDR3 is built from 22 residues. The CDR3 spells CASSLRQISKVSSILAKNIQYF. In DNA form, the CDR3 reads TGTGCCAGCAGCCTCCGACAGATTAGTAAAGTAAGTAGTATTCTAGCCAAAAACATTCAGTACTTC.

The V call is TRBV27, the J call TRBJ2-1, with 10 bases that match TRBD2. The CDR3 covers 14 residues. V was pared by 5 bases and J by 9 bases, with 7 bases of the junction left unmatched. Per germline, CDR1 MNHEY and CDR2 SMNVEV (reference sequence). The CDR3 DNA follows: TGTGCCAGCAGTCCAGGGACTAGCGTGGGTGAGCAGTTCTTC. It specifies CASSPGTSVGEQFF.

The chain joins TRBV5-1 to TRBJ2-7, with D maybe TRBD1 (6 bases). V lost 6 bases and J lost 3, with 13 bases in between. The CDR3 runs 13 residues. CDR1 SGHRS and CDR2 YFSETQ come from the germline V gene. CDR3 nucleotides: TGCGCCAGCAATGGGGGACAAAGCTACGAGCAGTACTTC. This translates into CASNGGQSYEQYF. Full variable domain (missing parts from reference TRBV5-1 and TRBJ2-7): KAGVTQTPRYLIKTRGQQVTLSCSPISGHRSVSWYQQTPGQGLQFLFEYFSETQRNKGNFPGRFSGRQFSNSRSEMNVSTLELGDSALYLCASNGGQSYEQYFGPGTRLTVT.

The rearrangement links TRBV23-1 to TRBJ2-1; maybe TRBD2 (6 bases). TRBV23-1 is marked as an open reading frame, function uncertain. This CDR3 comprises 15 residues. Trimming took off 0 bases at V and 7 bases at J, with 13 bases between the two ends. The CDR3 nucleotides read TGCGCCAGCAGTCAATCAAGCGGGCGAGGGAATGAGCAGTTCTTC. Protein: CASSQSSGRGNEQFF.

This clone occurred once. The J gene is TRBJ2-5, the V gene TRBV19; no firm D call. V was clipped by 5 bases and J by 1 base, with 11 bases between them. CDR1 is LNHDA and CDR2 is SQIVND in the germline V gene (reference sequence). CDR3 length: 14 amino acids. The CDR3 protein is CASSGTVLQETQYF. The CDR3 DNA sequence: TGTGCCAGTAGTGGAACAGTGCTCCAAGAGACCCAGTACTTC.

This chain joins TRBV27 and TRBJ1-6; D is uncertain. Trimming pared 3 bases from V and 6 bases from J, leaving 3 bases between. The CDR3 runs to 12 residues. Germline assignment: CDR1 MNHEY and CDR2 SMNVEV (reference sequence). CDR3: CASSFLNSPLHF. CDR3 in DNA: TGTGCCAGCAGTTTTCTTAATTCACCCCTCCACTTT.

The V call is TRBV2, the J call TRBJ2-3; the match to TRBD1 covers 7 bases. The V gene's germline CDR1 is SNHLY and CDR2 FYNNEI. With V trimmed by 4 bases and J by 3 bases, 1 base remained unmatched. This CDR3 region has 13 residues. CDR3: CASSVQGTDTQYF. For the CDR3, the DNA is TGTGCCAGCAGTGTACAGGGGACAGATACGCAGTATTTT.

V gene TRBV6-1 combines with J gene TRBJ2-2; TRBD2 is a possible D gene (6 bases). The germline V gene encodes CDR1 MNHNS and CDR2 SASEGT. V shed 7 bases and J shed 3 bases, with 15 bases lying between them. The CDR3 consists of 15 residues. CDR3 nucleotide sequence: TGTGCCAGCACCGAAGTCGGGGGACACACCGGGGAGCTGTTTTTT. Its translation is CASTEVGGHTGELFF.